The T cell receptor (beta chain) described here comes from a study of OX40 agonist ivuxolimab in advanced cancers. Study-level background: Past anti-PD-1, anti-PD-L1 or anti-CTLA-4 therapy was accepted, and around 40% had received some.

Worth noting for this clone: What it binds is not known.

The table came from immunoSEQ multiplex PCR; TCRdb's copy has only in-frame clones and leaves some out. The table records about 90,000 clones, under 95% of them present only once. Study-level results: On average, a greater number of expanded clones characterised CD8+ T cells relative to CD4+. Certain nonresponders likewise exhibited a low normalized T-cell clonal expansion.

Researchers took blood at baseline, on cycle 4 day 1, and on cycle 7 day 1. V lost 2 bases, J lost 2 bases, and 9 bases lay in between. The CDR3 spans 15 residues. From germline, CDR1 is LNHNV and CDR2 YYDKDF (reference sequence). The gene calls are TRBV15 and TRBJ2-2, with a tentative D call TRBD1 (5 bases). The sequencing here drew on CD4+ or CD8+ T cells sorted from blood, taken in a trial of the OX40 agonist ivuxolimab. The source is an adult with an advanced solid tumor such as melanoma, head and neck, liver or kidney cancer. CDR3 nucleotide sequence: TGTGCCACCAGCAGAATCAGGGCAAACACCGGGGAGCTGTTTTTT. It translates to CATSRIRANTGELFF. The full variable domain, with the rest looked up from reference TRBV15 and TRBJ2-2, is DAMVIQNPRYQVTQFGKPVTLSCSQTLNHNVMYWYQQKSSQAPKLLFHYYDKDFNNEADTPDNFQSRRPNTSFCFLDIRSPGLGDTAMYLCATSRIRANTGELFFGEGSRLTVL.